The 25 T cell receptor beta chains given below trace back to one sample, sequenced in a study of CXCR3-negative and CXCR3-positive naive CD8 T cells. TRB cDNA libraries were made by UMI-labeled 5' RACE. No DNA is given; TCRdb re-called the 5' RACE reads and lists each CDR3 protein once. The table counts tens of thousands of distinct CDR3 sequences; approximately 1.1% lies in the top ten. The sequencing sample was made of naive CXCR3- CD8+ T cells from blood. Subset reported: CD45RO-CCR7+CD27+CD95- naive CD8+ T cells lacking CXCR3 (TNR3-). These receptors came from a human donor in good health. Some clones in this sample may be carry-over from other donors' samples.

This CDR3 is CSVNPQDRSHEQYF. The V and J genes are TRBV29-1 and TRBJ2-7; TCRdb's assignment of TRBD1 cannot be checked, as there is no DNA. The CDR3 length is 14 residues. Germline lookup yields CDR1 SQVTM and CDR2 ANQGSEA.

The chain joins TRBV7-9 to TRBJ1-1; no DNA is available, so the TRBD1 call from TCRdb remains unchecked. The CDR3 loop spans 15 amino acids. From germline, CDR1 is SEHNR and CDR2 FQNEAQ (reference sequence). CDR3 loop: CASSSGQGLNTEVFF.

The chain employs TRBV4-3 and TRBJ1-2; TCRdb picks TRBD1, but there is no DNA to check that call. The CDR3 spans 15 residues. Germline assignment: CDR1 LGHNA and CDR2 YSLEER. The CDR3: CASSQEGTGVFGYTF.

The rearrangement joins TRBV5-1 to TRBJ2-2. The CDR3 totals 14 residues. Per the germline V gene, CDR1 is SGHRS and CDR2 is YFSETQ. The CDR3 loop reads CASKSARNTGELFF.

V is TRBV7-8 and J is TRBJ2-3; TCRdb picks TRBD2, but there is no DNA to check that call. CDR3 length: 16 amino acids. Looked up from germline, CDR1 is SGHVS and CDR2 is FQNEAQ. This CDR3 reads CASSPRLAGGADTQYF.

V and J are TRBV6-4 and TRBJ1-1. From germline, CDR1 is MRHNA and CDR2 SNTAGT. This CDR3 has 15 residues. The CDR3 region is CASSDGEGPNTEAFF.

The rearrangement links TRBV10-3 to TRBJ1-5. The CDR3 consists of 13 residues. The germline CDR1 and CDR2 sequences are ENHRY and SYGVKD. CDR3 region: CAIAADSNQPQHF.

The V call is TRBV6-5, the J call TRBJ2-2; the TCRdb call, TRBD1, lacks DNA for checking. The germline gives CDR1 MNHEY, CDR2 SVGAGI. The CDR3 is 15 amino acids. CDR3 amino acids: CASRSGTGNTGELFF.

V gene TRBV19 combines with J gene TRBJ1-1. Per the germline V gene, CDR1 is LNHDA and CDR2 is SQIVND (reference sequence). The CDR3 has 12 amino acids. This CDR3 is CASSNGYTEAFF. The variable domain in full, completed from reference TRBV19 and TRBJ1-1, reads DGGITQSPKYLFRKEGQNVTLSCEQNLNHDAMYWYRQDPGQGLRLIYYSQIVNDFQKGDIAEGYSVSREKKESFPLTVTSAQKNPTAFYLCASSNGYTEAFFGQGTRLTVV.

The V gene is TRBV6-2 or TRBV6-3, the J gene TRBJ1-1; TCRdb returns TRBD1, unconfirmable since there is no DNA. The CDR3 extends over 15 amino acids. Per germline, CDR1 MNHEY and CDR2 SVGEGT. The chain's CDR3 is CASSYTNLQGSEAFF.

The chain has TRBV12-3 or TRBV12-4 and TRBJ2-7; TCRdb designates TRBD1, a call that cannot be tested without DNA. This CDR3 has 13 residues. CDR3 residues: CASSLQGGSEQYF.

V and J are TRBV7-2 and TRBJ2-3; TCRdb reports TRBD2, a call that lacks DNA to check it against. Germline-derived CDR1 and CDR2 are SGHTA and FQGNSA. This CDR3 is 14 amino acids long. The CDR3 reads CASSPGGSTDTQYF. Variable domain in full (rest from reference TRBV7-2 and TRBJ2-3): GAGVSQSPSNKVTEKGKDVELRCDPISGHTALYWYRQSLGQGLEFLIYFQGNSAPDKSGLPSDRFSAERTGGSVSTLTIQRTQQEDSAVYLCASSPGGSTDTQYFGPGTRLTVL.

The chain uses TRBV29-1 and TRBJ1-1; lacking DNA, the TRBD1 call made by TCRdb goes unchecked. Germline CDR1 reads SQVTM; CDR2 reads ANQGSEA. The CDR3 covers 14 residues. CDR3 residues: CSVIQGTLHTEAFF.

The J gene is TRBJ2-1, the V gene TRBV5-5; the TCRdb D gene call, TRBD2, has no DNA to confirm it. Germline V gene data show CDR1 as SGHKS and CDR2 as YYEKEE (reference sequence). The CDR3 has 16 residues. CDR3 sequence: CASSLERLLAIHEQFF.

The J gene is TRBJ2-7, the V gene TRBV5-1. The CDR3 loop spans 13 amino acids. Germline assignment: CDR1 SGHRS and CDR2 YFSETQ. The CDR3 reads CASSLEQTYEQYF.

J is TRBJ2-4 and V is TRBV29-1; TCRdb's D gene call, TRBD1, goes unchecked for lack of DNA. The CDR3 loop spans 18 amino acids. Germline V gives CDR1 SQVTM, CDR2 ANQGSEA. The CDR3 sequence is CSGTWVRGQPIAKNIQYF.

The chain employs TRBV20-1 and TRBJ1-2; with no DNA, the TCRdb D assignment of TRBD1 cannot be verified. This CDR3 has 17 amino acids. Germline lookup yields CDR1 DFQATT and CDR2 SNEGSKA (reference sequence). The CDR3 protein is CSARAPPSGQPFYGYTF.

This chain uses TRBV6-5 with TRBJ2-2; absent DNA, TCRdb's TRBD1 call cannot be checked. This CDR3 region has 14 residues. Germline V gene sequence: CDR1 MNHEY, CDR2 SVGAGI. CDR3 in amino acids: CASSYQGNTGELFF.

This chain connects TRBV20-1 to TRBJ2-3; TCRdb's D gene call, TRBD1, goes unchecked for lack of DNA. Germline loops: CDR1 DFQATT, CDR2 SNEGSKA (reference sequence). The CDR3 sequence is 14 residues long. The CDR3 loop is CSGASGGYSDTQYF.

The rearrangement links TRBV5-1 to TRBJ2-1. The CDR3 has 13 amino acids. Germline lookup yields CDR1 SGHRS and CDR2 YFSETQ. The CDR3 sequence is CASNRGYNNEQFF. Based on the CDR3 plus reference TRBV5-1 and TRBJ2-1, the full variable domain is KAGVTQTPRYLIKTRGQQVTLSCSPISGHRSVSWYQQTPGQGLQFLFEYFSETQRNKGNFPGRFSGRQFSNSRSEMNVSTLELGDSALYLCASNRGYNNEQFFGPGTRLTVL.

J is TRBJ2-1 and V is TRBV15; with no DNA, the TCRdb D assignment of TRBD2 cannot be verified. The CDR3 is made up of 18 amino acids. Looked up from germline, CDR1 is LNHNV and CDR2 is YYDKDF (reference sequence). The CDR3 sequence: CATSRDFDGRAVGNEQFF.

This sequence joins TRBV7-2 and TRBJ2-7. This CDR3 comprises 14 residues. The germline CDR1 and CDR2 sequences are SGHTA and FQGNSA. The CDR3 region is CASSLGWGSYEQYF.

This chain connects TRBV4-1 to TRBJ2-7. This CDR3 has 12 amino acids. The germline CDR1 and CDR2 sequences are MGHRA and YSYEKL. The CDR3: CASSHLGTEQYF.

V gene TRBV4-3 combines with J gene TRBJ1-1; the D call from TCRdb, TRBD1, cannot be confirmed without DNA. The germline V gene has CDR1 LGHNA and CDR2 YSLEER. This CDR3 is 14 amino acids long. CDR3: CASSHEAGQGVSFF.

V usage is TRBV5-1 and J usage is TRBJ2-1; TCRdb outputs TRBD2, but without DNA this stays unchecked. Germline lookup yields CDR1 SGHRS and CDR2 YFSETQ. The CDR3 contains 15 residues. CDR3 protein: CASSLELEAYNEQFF.